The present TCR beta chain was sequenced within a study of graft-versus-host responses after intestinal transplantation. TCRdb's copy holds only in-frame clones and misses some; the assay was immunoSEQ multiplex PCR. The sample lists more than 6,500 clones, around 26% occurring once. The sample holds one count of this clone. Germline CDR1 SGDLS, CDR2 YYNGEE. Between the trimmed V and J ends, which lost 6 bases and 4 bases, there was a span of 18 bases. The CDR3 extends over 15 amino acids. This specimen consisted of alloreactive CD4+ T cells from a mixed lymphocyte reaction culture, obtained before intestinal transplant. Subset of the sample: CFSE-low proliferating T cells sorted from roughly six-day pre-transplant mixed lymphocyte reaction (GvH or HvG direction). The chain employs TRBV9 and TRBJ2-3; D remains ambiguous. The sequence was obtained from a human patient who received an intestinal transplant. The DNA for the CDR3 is TGTGCCAGCACCCTGGGGAATTTGGGGTCAGATACGCAGTATTTT. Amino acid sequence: CASTLGNLGSDTQYF.